This passage covers 2 T cell receptor beta chains from one sample sequenced in a study of blood T cell repertoires in COVID-19. Assay: immunoSEQ multiplex PCR; the TCRdb copy retains only in-frame clones and omits some. The data contain 150,000 to 200,000 clones, more than 75% of them singletons. The sequencing sample was made of peripheral blood. The receptors were sampled from a person aged 70 to 85 with COVID-19, enrolled during active disease.

V gene TRBV7-2 combines with J gene TRBJ2-3; D perhaps matches TRBD2 (6 bases). Germline V gene data show CDR1 as SGHTA and CDR2 as FQGNSA. V was trimmed by 7 bases and J by 0 bases, leaving 14 bases between them. The CDR3 totals 15 residues. CDR3 sequence (DNA): TGTGCCAGCATCGTGTCGGCGGGAAGCACAGATACGCAGTATTTT. Residues: CASIVSAGSTDTQYF.

The rearrangement uses TRBV7-6 and TRBJ1-2; 7 nucleotides align to TRBD1. Per germline, CDR1 SGHVS and CDR2 FNYEAQ. The CDR3 length is 15 residues. J lost 4 bases, V lost 5 bases, and 10 bases had no gene match. The CDR3 protein is CASSPSQGGPYGYTF. The CDR3, as DNA: TGTGCCAGCAGCCCCTCGCAGGGGGGACCCTATGGCTACACCTTC.